Detailed here is one T cell receptor beta chain. Its specificity is not known. A read error may account for a junction end that differs from germline. The PCR contained 60 Vbeta and 13 Jbeta primers. Assay used: immunoSEQ multiplex PCR; TCRdb lists only in-frame clones, some missing. The repertoire holds approximately 190,000 clones, with around 87% as singletons. The sample belongs to a study of cytomegalovirus exposure and HLA in healthy donors. Study-level points and caveats: Sequencing likely produced, as an artifact, a cluster of highly shared sequence variants.

Looked up from germline, CDR1 is SGHRS and CDR2 is YFSETQ. The CDR3 loop spans 19 amino acids. Every donor was a healthy person donating bone marrow. Material for sequencing was PBMCs. The sequence came from a man aged 25 to 45 in good health and CMV-seronegative. This chain links TRBV5-1 with TRBJ2-6; maybe TRBD1 (5 bases). This CDR3 is CASSLLRPRTHSGANGLTF. The CDR3 DNA sequence: TGCGCCAGCAGCTTGCTTCGTCCCAGAACACACTCTGGGGCCAACGGCCTGACTTTC.